Below are 22 T cell receptor beta chains sequenced from a single sample in a study of T cell changes during pregnancy in multiple sclerosis. Assay used: immunoSEQ multiplex PCR; TCRdb lists only in-frame clones, some missing. The table shows fewer than 40,000 clones, with about 90% occurring only once. Sequenced here: CD4+ T cells from peripheral blood mononuclear cells, sampled after pregnancy. Source of these receptors: a female donor in good health, enrolled as a control in a pregnancy study.

J is TRBJ2-1 and V is TRBV5-1; TRBD1 is a possible D gene (5 bases). This CDR3 contains 13 residues. V lost 0 bases to trimming and J lost 5 bases, with 6 bases between them. Germline V CDR1 and CDR2: SGHRS, YFSETQ. The CDR3 here is CASSLGQHNEQFF. Written as DNA, the CDR3 is TGCGCCAGCAGCTTGGGACAGCACAATGAGCAGTTCTTC.

This clone was seen a handful of times. The rearrangement uses TRBV21-1 and TRBJ2-6; TRBD1 is the table's D call and was not checked against the DNA. TRBV21-1 is labeled a pseudogene. There are 15 residues in the CDR3. Here the CDR3 DNA reads TGTGCCAGCACGGACAGTTCCTCTGGGGCCAACGTCCTGACTTTC. It specifies CASTDSSSGANVLTF.

CDR3 protein: CASTPQILTGAGTDTQYF. CDR3 nucleotide sequence: TGTGCCAGCACCCCCCAGATCCTTACGGGAGCGGGCACAGATACGCAGTATTTT. The V call is TRBV5-4, the J call TRBJ2-3, with TRBD2 as a possible D gene (6 bases). From germline, CDR1 is SGHNT and CDR2 YYREEE (reference sequence). The CDR3 sequence is 18 residues long. Deletions cut 6 bases from V and 1 base from J, with 24 bases between.

This clone has a single count. The chain recombines TRBV2 with TRBJ2-1; TRBD1 matches 9 bases. Germline CDR1 reads SNHLY; CDR2 reads FYNNEI. This CDR3 region has 16 residues. The V gene end was trimmed by 1 base and the J gene end by 7 bases; junction bases not matched to a gene: 8. CDR3 coding DNA: TGTGCCAGCAGTGAAGAAGGGGACAGGGTAGGTAATGAGCAGTTCTTC. This encodes CASSEEGDRVGNEQFF.

The chain links TRBV30 to TRBJ1-4; TRBD1 agrees at 7 bases. The trim removed 5 bases at V and 5 bases at J, leaving 8 bases unmatched. CDR1 and CDR2 (germline): GTSNPN, SVGIG (reference sequence). CDR3 size: 14 residues. The CDR3 reads CAWGPGDSNEKLFF. The CDR3 DNA reads TGTGCCTGGGGCCCTGGGGACAGCAATGAAAAACTGTTTTTT.

The gene calls are TRBV2 and TRBJ2-1; TRBD2 matches 9 bases. From germline, CDR1 is SNHLY and CDR2 FYNNEI. The CDR3 is made up of 18 amino acids. Losses at the gene ends were 3 bases for V and 0 bases for J; bases not matched to a gene: 9. The CDR3: CASSERLTSGSSYNEQFF. The CDR3 DNA follows: TGTGCCAGCAGTGAGAGGTTGACTAGCGGAAGCTCCTACAATGAGCAGTTCTTC.

The J gene is TRBJ1-6, the V gene TRBV11-3; possibly TRBD1 for D (5 bases). CDR3 length: 17 amino acids. V was cut by 5 bases and J by 5 bases, with 19 bases left in between. CDR1 is SGHNT, CDR2 YENEEA, per germline. The CDR3 protein is CASSPSLGGMNNSPLHF. CDR3 nucleotides: TGTGCCAGCAGCCCATCTCTTGGGGGGATGAATAATTCACCCCTCCACTTT.

The chain is built from TRBV25-1 and TRBJ2-7, with TRBD2 identical over 13 bases. This CDR3 is built from 14 residues. The germline CDR1 and CDR2 sequences are MGHDK and SYGVNS. The J segment lost 3 bases and the V segment lost 8 bases, leaving 4 bases of the junction unmatched. CDR3 sequence reads: CASRTSGGRYEQYF. Here the CDR3 DNA reads TGTGCCAGCCGGACTAGCGGGGGCCGCTACGAGCAGTACTTC.

The chain has TRBV6-1 and TRBJ2-5; 8 bases align to TRBD2. The CDR3 covers 14 residues. Germline V gene sequence: CDR1 MNHNS, CDR2 SASEGT. V dropped 4 bases and J dropped 4; count of bases not matched to a gene: 5. As DNA, the CDR3 is TGTGCCAGCAGTGGTTCGGGGGGGGGAGAGACCCAGTACTTC. Translated: CASSGSGGGETQYF.

The chain recombines TRBV5-6 with TRBJ1-5; D gene uncertain. This CDR3 is built from 12 residues. Germline V gene lookup returns CDR1 SGHDT and CDR2 YYEEEE. V lost 5 bases and J 5 bases, leaving 8 bases between the germline ends. The CDR3 sequence is CASSERDQPQHF. CDR3 nucleotides: TGTGCCAGCAGTGAGAGAGATCAGCCCCAGCATTTT.

The chain uses TRBV27 and TRBJ2-7; 7 bases map to TRBD2. V shed 2 bases and J 4 bases; nucleotides not matched to a gene: 2. CDR1 and CDR2 from the germline V gene are MNHEY and SMNVEV (reference sequence). This CDR3 spans 13 amino acids. The CDR3 bases are TGTGCCAGCAGTTTAAGGGAGGGGTACGAGCAGTACTTC. Its protein is CASSLREGYEQYF.

This clone showed up just once. V usage is TRBV5-1 and J usage is TRBJ2-3; perhaps TRBD2 as D (6 bases). The germline V gene has CDR1 SGHRS and CDR2 YFSETQ. The CDR3 length is 15 residues. V gave up 4 bases and J gave up 1 base, with 13 bases separating them. CDR3 sequence (DNA): TGCGCCAGCAGCCCCGGGACTCTCGGCACAGATACGCAGTATTTT. Encoded protein: CASSPGTLGTDTQYF.

This chain links TRBV11-3 with TRBJ1-2; a possible D gene is TRBD1 (6 bases). V was cut by 0 bases and J by 4 bases, with 18 bases left in between. The CDR3 is 17 amino acids. Germline V gene sequence: CDR1 SGHNT, CDR2 YENEEA. The CDR3 DNA is TGTGCCAGCAGCTTAGACCCTTCTACAGGGAGACGCTATGGCTACACCTTC. This sequence encodes CASSLDPSTGRRYGYTF.

This chain links TRBV18 with TRBJ1-1; D is possibly TRBD1 (5 bases). This CDR3 has 12 residues. V lost 3 bases and J lost 8, with 10 bases in between. CDR1 and CDR2 from the germline V gene are KGHSH and LQKENI. CDR3 in amino acids: CASSPSTDEAFF. The CDR3 nucleotides read TGTGCCAGCTCACCCTCGACAGACGAAGCTTTCTTT.

V and J are TRBV7-2 and TRBJ1-1, with a possible D match to TRBD1 (5 bases). Germline values: CDR1 SGHTA, CDR2 FQGNSA. The CDR3 runs to 14 residues. Between the trimmed V and J ends, which lost 5 bases and 4 bases, there was a span of 14 bases. The CDR3 region is CASSVRSGGTEAFF. The CDR3 nucleotides are TGTGCCAGCAGCGTTAGGTCCGGGGGCACTGAAGCTTTCTTT.

The chain employs TRBV11-3 and TRBJ2-2; D possibly corresponds to TRBD2 (6 bases). Germline V lookup: CDR1 SGHNT, CDR2 YENEEA. This CDR3 spans 14 amino acids. V shed 0 bases and J shed 5 bases, with 7 bases lying between them. In DNA, the CDR3 is TGTGCCAGCAGCTTAGACGGGGGAACCGGGGAGCTGTTTTTT. Its translation: CASSLDGGTGELFF. Drawing the rest from reference TRBV11-3 and TRBJ2-2, the complete variable domain is EAGVVQSPRYKIIEKKQPVAFWCNPISGHNTLYWYLQNLGQGPELLIRYENEEAVDDSQLPKDRFSAERLKGVDSTLKIQPAELGDSAVYLCASSLDGGTGELFFGEGSRLTVL.

This sequence joins TRBV7-9 and TRBJ1-4; perhaps TRBD1 as D (5 bases). CDR1 SEHNR and CDR2 FQNEAQ come from the germline V gene (reference sequence). Trimming left V 2 bases short and J 10 bases short, with 11 bases between. The CDR3 totals 13 residues. The CDR3 coding sequence is TGTGCCAGCAGCTTACCAGGGCAGGCAAAACTGTTTTTT. Amino acids: CASSLPGQAKLFF.

This chain links TRBV11-3 with TRBJ2-3; tentatively, D is TRBD2 (5 bases). Germline CDR1 and CDR2: SGHNT and YENEEA. CDR3 length: 16 residues. Trimming took 1 base from V and 3 from J, leaving 14 bases between them. The CDR3 bases are TGTGCCAGCAGCTTAGTGGTCCCCCCGGGAACAGATACGCAGTATTTT. This codes for CASSLVVPPGTDTQYF.

The rearrangement uses TRBV6-1 and TRBJ2-7, with unresolved D. Germline lookup yields CDR1 MNHNS and CDR2 SASEGT. The CDR3 runs to 13 residues. V lost 0 bases, J lost 4 bases, and 7 bases lay in between. CDR3 region: CASSEAARYEQYF. The CDR3 DNA sequence: TGTGCCAGCAGTGAAGCGGCCCGTTACGAGCAGTACTTC.

The chain combines TRBV6-1 with TRBJ1-5, with no clear D. The CDR3 has 17 amino acids. The germline gives CDR1 MNHNS, CDR2 SASEGT. The V end lost 0 bases, the J end lost 0 bases, and 12 bases lay between the germline ends. The CDR3 nucleotides read TGTGCCAGCAGTGAAGCCCCGCGGCCTGATAGCAATCAGCCCCAGCATTTT. It is translated as CASSEAPRPDSNQPQHF.

The J gene is TRBJ2-7, the V gene TRBV5-4; 8 bases map to TRBD2. Unmatched junction bases numbered 3, after V lost 0 bases and J lost 4 bases. Per germline, CDR1 SGHNT and CDR2 YYREEE (reference sequence). The CDR3 has 14 residues. The CDR3 DNA reads as TGTGCCAGCAGCTTGGCTAGCGGGTTTTACGAGCAGTACTTC. It translates to CASSLASGFYEQYF.

CDR3 in DNA: TGTGCCATCAGTGGGACTAGCGGGGCCTACGAGCAGTACTTC. It encodes CAISGTSGAYEQYF. The chain uses TRBV10-3 and TRBJ2-7; the match to TRBD2 covers 12 bases. Per germline, CDR1 ENHRY and CDR2 SYGVKD. J was trimmed by 2 bases and V by 4 bases; bases with no gene match: 0. The CDR3 runs 14 residues.